These 26 T cell receptor beta chains share one sample of origin, sequenced in a study of shared clonotypes between healthy human individuals. Naive CD8 populations comprised CD45RO-negative cells positively selected for CCR7, excluding terminally differentiated effector memory CD45RA+ cells. Sequenced by immunoSEQ multiplex PCR; TCRdb stores in-frame clones only, minus some. The sample has around 2,000,000 clones; roughly 91% are singletons. The specimen sequenced was naive CD8+ T cells from PBMCs. These receptors originate from a man in his late teens or twenties in good health. Some clones in this sample may be carry-over from other donors' samples.

In its sample, this clone was seen many times. The V call is TRBV2, the J call TRBJ2-7, with no clear D. CDR1 is SNHLY, CDR2 FYNNEI, per germline. Trimming removed 8 bases from V and 7 bases from J, with 18 bases in between. This CDR3 spans 13 amino acids. CDR3: CASRVEVWAEQYF. The CDR3 DNA is TGTGCCAGCCGGGTAGAGGTTTGGGCTGAGCAGTACTTC.

This clone was counted between two and nine times. The chain combines TRBV6-5 with TRBJ2-7; D is ambiguous. CDR1 is MNHEY and CDR2 is SVGAGI in the germline V gene. The CDR3 has 11 amino acids. Trimming left V 8 bases short and J 4 bases short, with 9 bases between. Here the CDR3 DNA reads TGTGCCAGCGGCGGTACATACGAGCAGTACTTC. Translating it yields CASGGTYEQYF.

V gene TRBV28 combines with J gene TRBJ2-1, with 7 bases matching TRBD1. CDR3 length equals 15 residues. Germline-derived CDR1 and CDR2 are MDHEN and SYDVKM. After removal of 3 bases from V and 5 bases from J, the junction contained 7 bases not matched to a gene. The CDR3 DNA reads TGTGCCAGCAGTTTCCAGACAGGGAAGAACAATGAGCAGTTCTTC. It codes for CASSFQTGKNNEQFF.

This rearrangement joins TRBV6-5 to TRBJ2-3; 10 bases are shared with TRBD2. From germline, CDR1 is MNHEY and CDR2 SVGAGI. CDR3 length: 14 residues. With 6 bases clipped from V and 5 bases from J, the junction kept 5 bases outside the gene matches. CDR3 residues: CASRKRGGGDTQYF. The CDR3 DNA reads TGTGCCAGCAGGAAGCGGGGGGGCGGAGATACGCAGTATTTT.

The V gene is TRBV19, the J gene TRBJ1-4; D is ambiguous. Germline loops: CDR1 LNHDA, CDR2 SQIVND (reference sequence). V was pared by 7 bases and J by 2 bases, with 11 bases between. The CDR3 length is 14 residues. CDR3 sequence: CASTRTVTNEKLFF. The CDR3 DNA is TGTGCCAGTACCCGGACGGTCACTAATGAAAAACTGTTTTTT. The full variable domain, rest sourced from reference TRBV19 and TRBJ1-4, is DGGITQSPKYLFRKEGQNVTLSCEQNLNHDAMYWYRQDPGQGLRLIYYSQIVNDFQKGDIAEGYSVSREKKESFPLTVTSAQKNPTAFYLCASTRTVTNEKLFFGSGTQLSVL.

V usage is TRBV27 and J usage is TRBJ2-5, with 8 positions matching TRBD1. The CDR3 runs 14 residues. Looked up from germline, CDR1 is MNHEY and CDR2 is SMNVEV (reference sequence). The J segment lost 3 bases and the V segment lost 5 bases, leaving 5 bases of the junction unmatched. CDR3 bases: TGTGCCAGCAGTCCCTGGGGACAGGAAGAGACCCAGTACTTC. Its translation is CASSPWGQEETQYF.

The chain links TRBV21-1 to TRBJ2-7; the tabulated D call, TRBD1, remains unverified against the DNA. TRBV21-1 is labeled a pseudogene. The CDR3 runs 15 residues. The CDR3 region is CASRGKGTGCNEQYF. DNA of the CDR3: TGTGCCAGCAGGGGGAAAGGGACAGGGTGCAACGAGCAGTACTTC.

The chain uses TRBV7-9 and TRBJ2-1, with D unclear. V was pared by 3 bases and J by 10 bases, with 13 bases between. Per germline, CDR1 SEHNR and CDR2 FQNEAQ (reference sequence). The CDR3 totals 13 residues. CDR3 protein: CASSLVNNEEQFF. The CDR3 region has the DNA TGTGCCAGCAGCTTGGTTAACAATGAGGAGCAGTTCTTC.

The V and J genes are TRBV6-5 and TRBJ2-7; no clear D gene. There are 15 residues in the CDR3. Trimming took 0 bases from V and 3 from J, leaving 12 bases between them. Looked up from germline, CDR1 is MNHEY and CDR2 is SVGAGI. CDR3 nucleotide sequence: TGTGCCAGCAGTTACTCTGAGACACCTAACTACGAGCAGTACTTC. Translating gives CASSYSETPNYEQYF.

V gene TRBV12-2 combines with J gene TRBJ2-3; the table calls TRBD2, which could not be checked here. TRBV12-2 is listed as a pseudogene. CDR3 size: 16 residues. In nucleotides, the CDR3 is TGTGCAAGTCGCTTATTCGAGCGGGAGGGCTCAGATACGCAGTATTTT. This translates into CASRLFEREGSDTQYF.

DNA of the CDR3: TGTGCCAGCAGCTTGGGACTAGCGGGCTTGGAGCAGTTCTTC. It yields the protein CASSLGLAGLEQFF. V and J are TRBV7-2 and TRBJ2-1; 12 bases agree with TRBD2. This CDR3 has 14 residues. CDR1 is SGHTA and CDR2 is FQGNSA in the germline V gene. The junction had 4 bases not matched to a gene; V was cut back by 3 bases and J by 10 bases.

A single count supports this clone. This chain joins TRBV9 and TRBJ2-4; 7 bases are shared with TRBD2. The CDR3 consists of 18 residues. V shed 3 bases and J 0 bases; nucleotides not matched to a gene: 12. The germline gives CDR1 SGDLS, CDR2 YYNGEE. The DNA of the CDR3 is TGTGCCAGCAGCGCCTCGAGAGCCGGGGGGATAGCCAAAAACATTCAGTACTTC. Its translation is CASSASRAGGIAKNIQYF.

The V gene is TRBV27, the J gene TRBJ1-1; possibly TRBD1 for D (6 bases). The V gene lost 3 bases and the J gene lost 5 bases, with 16 bases spanning the gap. In germline, CDR1 is MNHEY, CDR2 SMNVEV (reference sequence). The CDR3 runs 15 residues. The CDR3 loop is CASSFLGGAETEAFF. As DNA, the CDR3 is TGTGCCAGCAGTTTTTTGGGGGGCGCGGAAACTGAAGCTTTCTTT.

The sample holds one count of this clone. The V and J genes are TRBV7-2 and TRBJ2-2; tentative D call: TRBD1 (5 bases). V shed 5 bases and J shed 5 bases, with 9 bases lying between them. This CDR3 contains 13 residues. Germline V CDR1 and CDR2: SGHTA, FQGNSA. CDR3 protein: CASSRGWTGELFF. The CDR3 DNA follows: TGTGCCAGCAGCAGGGGTTGGACCGGGGAGCTGTTTTTT.

CDR3 loop: CASSSTANTGELFF. The CDR3, as DNA: TGTGCCAGCTCGTCAACAGCGAACACCGGGGAGCTGTTTTTT. The gene calls are TRBV2 and TRBJ2-2; D is unresolved. Germline values: CDR1 SNHLY, CDR2 FYNNEI. With 8 bases removed from V and 0 bases from J, the gap between germline ends came to 10 bases. CDR3 length: 14 amino acids.

The DNA of the CDR3 is TGTGCCAGCACCTCGGGGCCGCCTTCTAACACCGGGGAGCTGTTTTTT. Protein sequence: CASTSGPPSNTGELFF. This chain connects TRBV13 to TRBJ2-2; D may match TRBD1 or TRBD2 (5 bases each). There are 16 residues in the CDR3. Per germline, CDR1 PRHDT and CDR2 FYEKMQ (reference sequence). The V end was cut by 7 bases, the J end by 2 bases, with 17 bases between.

In the case of this clone: This CDR3 is also generated by other DNA sequences in the sample. V is TRBV28 and J is TRBJ2-7, with a possible D match to TRBD1 (5 bases). CDR3 length: 13 amino acids. Germline assignment: CDR1 MDHEN and CDR2 SYDVKM. V lost 3 bases, J lost 2 bases, and 8 bases lay in between. The CDR3 protein is CASSLIGAYEQYF. Here the CDR3 DNA reads TGTGCCAGCAGTTTGATAGGGGCCTACGAGCAGTACTTC.

In this sample, this clone turned up a few times. V and J are TRBV2 and TRBJ1-1, with D tentatively TRBD1 (5 bases). CDR1 and CDR2 (germline): SNHLY, FYNNEI. V lost 0 bases to trimming and J lost 0 bases, with 8 bases between them. The CDR3 is 15 amino acids. CDR3 nucleotide sequence: TGTGCCAGCAGTGAAGCGGCAGGGTTGAACACTGAAGCTTTCTTT. Its translation is CASSEAAGLNTEAFF.

This clone was counted once. The CDR3 nucleotides are TGTGCCAGCAGTACGAGACGAGGGGACCCGCAAGAGACCCAGTACTTC. Its protein product is CASSTRRGDPQETQYF. The V call is TRBV28, the J call TRBJ2-5, with D perhaps being TRBD1 or TRBD2 (5 bases each). Germline V CDR1 and CDR2: MDHEN, SYDVKM. Trimming pared 5 bases from V and 2 bases from J, leaving 18 bases between. The CDR3 consists of 16 residues. The variable domain in full, with the rest retrieved from reference TRBV28 and TRBJ2-5, is DVKVTQSSRYLVKRTGEKVFLECVQDMDHENMFWYRQDPGLGLRLIYFSYDVKMKEKGDIPEGYSVSREKKERFSLILESASTNQTSMYLCASSTRRGDPQETQYFGPGTRLLVL.

The chain links TRBV28 to TRBJ2-5, with D maybe TRBD2 (5 bases). The J call could be wrong; TRBJ2-7 is a better fit for the DNA end. Germline V CDR1 and CDR2: MDHEN, SYDVKM. CDR3 size: 16 residues. The CDR3 coding sequence is TGTGCCAGCAGTTTGGGCCCTTCGAGGGTCCGTATCGAGCAGTACTTC. Encoded protein: CASSLGPSRVRIEQYF.

The chain recombines TRBV27 with TRBJ1-1, with D unclear. The V gene lost 3 bases and the J gene lost 4 bases, with 12 bases spanning the gap. The CDR3 runs 14 residues. Germline assignment: CDR1 MNHEY and CDR2 SMNVEV (reference sequence). The CDR3 loop is CASSFLGPSTEAFF. In DNA, the CDR3 is TGTGCCAGCAGTTTCTTGGGTCCGTCCACTGAAGCTTTCTTT.

In the case of this clone: Other nucleotide sequences in the sample specify the same CDR3. The rearrangement links TRBV28 to TRBJ1-3; D ambiguous. V gave up 3 bases and J gave up 0 bases, with 0 bases separating them. Per germline, CDR1 MDHEN and CDR2 SYDVKM. The CDR3 totals 12 residues. The CDR3 DNA reads TGTGCCAGCAGTTTCTCTGGAAACACCATATATTTT. It translates to CASSFSGNTIYF.

The rearrangement joins TRBV4-1 to TRBJ2-3; a possible D gene is TRBD1 (6 bases). This CDR3 is 21 amino acids long. From germline, CDR1 is MGHRA and CDR2 YSYEKL. Between the trimmed V and J ends, which lost 0 bases and 0 bases, there was a span of 25 bases. The CDR3 region is CASSQEGGRKWDIPSTDTQYF. CDR3 DNA sequence: TGCGCCAGCAGCCAAGAGGGCGGCCGCAAGTGGGACATTCCTAGCACAGATACGCAGTATTTT.

This chain connects TRBV6-6 to TRBJ2-3; D ambiguous. CDR3 length equals 14 residues. V gave up 5 bases and J gave up 1 base, with 10 bases separating them. Germline V gives CDR1 MNHNY, CDR2 SVGAGI (reference sequence). The CDR3: CASSRRTGTDTQYF. For the CDR3, the DNA is TGTGCCAGCAGTCGTAGAACAGGCACAGATACGCAGTATTTT.

The V gene is TRBV27, the J gene TRBJ2-2; 9 bases are a match to TRBD1. This CDR3 is built from 16 residues. V trimming: 5 bases; J trimming: 1 base; junction bases outside the gene matches: 5. CDR1 is MNHEY, CDR2 SMNVEV, per germline (reference sequence). CDR3 nucleotides: TGTGCCAGCAGTGGACGGGACAGGGTGAACACCGGGGAGCTGTTTTTT. Protein: CASSGRDRVNTGELFF.

The chain uses TRBV19 and TRBJ2-7, with 12 bases matching TRBD1. This CDR3 region has 16 residues. Germline values: CDR1 LNHDA, CDR2 SQIVND (reference sequence). After removal of 3 bases from V and 4 bases from J, the junction contained 7 bases not matched to a gene. This CDR3 reads CASSIIRDRGPYEQYF. The CDR3 DNA reads as TGTGCCAGTAGTATTATACGGGACAGGGGGCCTTACGAGCAGTACTTC.